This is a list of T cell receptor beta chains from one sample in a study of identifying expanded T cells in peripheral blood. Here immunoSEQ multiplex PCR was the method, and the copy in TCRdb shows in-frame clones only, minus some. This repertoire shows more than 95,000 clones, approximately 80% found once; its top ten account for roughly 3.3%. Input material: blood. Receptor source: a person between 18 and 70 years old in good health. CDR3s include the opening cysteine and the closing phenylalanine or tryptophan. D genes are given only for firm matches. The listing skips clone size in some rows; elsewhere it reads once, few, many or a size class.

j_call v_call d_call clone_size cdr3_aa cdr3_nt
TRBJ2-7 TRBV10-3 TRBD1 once CAISFGTGSSYEQYF TGTGCCATCAGTTTTGGGACAGGGAGCTCCTACGAGCAGTACTTC
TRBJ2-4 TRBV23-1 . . CASSQEGLAKNIQYF TGCGCCAGCAGTCAAGAAGGGTTGGCCAAAAACATTCAGTACTTC
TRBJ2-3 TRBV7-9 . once CASSWRGSDTQYF TGTGCCAGCAGCTGGAGGGGTTCAGATACGCAGTATTTT
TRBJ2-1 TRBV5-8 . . CASSLKGLKGQFF TGTGCCAGCAGCTTAAAGGGTCTTAAAGGGCAGTTCTTC
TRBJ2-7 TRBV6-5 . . CASSLRGRRDYEQYF TGTGCCAGCAGCCTACGAGGTCGGCGGGACTACGAGCAGTACTTC
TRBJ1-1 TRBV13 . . CASSSSGATEAFF TGTGCCAGCAGCTCCTCGGGGGCCACTGAAGCTTTCTTT
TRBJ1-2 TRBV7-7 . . CASSPSDPTKISPVPVGYTF TGTGCCAGCAGCCCCTCCGATCCCACAAAGATATCTCCAGTCCCGGTTGGCTACACCTTC
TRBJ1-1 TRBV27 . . CASSSYNEAFF TGTGCCAGCAGTTCTTATAATGAAGCTTTCTTT
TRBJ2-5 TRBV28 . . CASSPSQETQYF TGTGCCAGCAGCCCCTCCCAAGAGACCCAGTACTTC
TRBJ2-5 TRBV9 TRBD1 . CASSDGTGPQETQYF TGTGCCAGCAGCGACGGGACAGGGCCACAAGAGACCCAGTACTTC
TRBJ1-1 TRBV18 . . CASSPNGATHPNTEAFF TGTGCCAGCTCCCCGAACGGGGCCACTCACCCGAACACTGAAGCTTTCTTT
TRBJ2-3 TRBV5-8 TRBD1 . CASSFATGADTQYF TGTGCCAGCAGCTTCGCGACAGGGGCCGATACGCAGTATTTT
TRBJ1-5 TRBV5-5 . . CASSPGNIFNQPQHF TGTGCCAGCAGCCCCGGGAACATTTTCAATCAGCCCCAGCATTTT
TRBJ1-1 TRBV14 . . CASSQTPTGRTEAFF TGTGCCAGCAGCCAAACGCCCACAGGGAGAACTGAAGCTTTCTTT
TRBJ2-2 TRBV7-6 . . CASSLVGRDTGELFF TGTGCCAGCAGCCTTGTGGGACGGGACACCGGGGAGCTGTTTTTT
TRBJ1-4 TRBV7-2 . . CASSPDASQGKLFF TGTGCCAGCAGCCCCGACGCCAGCCAGGGAAAACTGTTTTTT
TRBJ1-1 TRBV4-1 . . CASSPFGKNGVTEAFF TGCGCCAGCAGCCCCTTCGGCAAGAACGGGGTCACTGAAGCTTTCTTT
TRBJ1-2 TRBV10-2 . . CASSEGFRYYGYTF TGCGCCAGCAGTGAAGGGTTTCGGTACTATGGCTACACCTTC
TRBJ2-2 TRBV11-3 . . CASSPGRIAGTGELFF TGTGCCAGCAGCCCAGGACGCATCGCGGGGACCGGGGAGCTGTTTTTT
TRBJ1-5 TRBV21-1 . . CASILRSHRTGLGMSNQPQHF TGTGCCAGCATCCTCCGATCACACCGGACAGGGTTGGGGATGAGCAATCAGCCCCAGCATTTT
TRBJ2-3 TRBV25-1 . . CASSRLAGASDTQYF TGTGCCAGCAGTCGTCTAGCTGGTGCAAGCGATACGCAGTATTTT
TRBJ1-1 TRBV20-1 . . CSASQEFEAFF TGCAGTGCTAGCCAGGAGTTTGAAGCTTTCTTT
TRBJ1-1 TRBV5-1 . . CASRSGSNTEAFF TGCGCCAGCAGGTCCGGGAGCAACACTGAAGCTTTCTTT
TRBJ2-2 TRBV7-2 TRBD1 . CASSYDRGLLFF TGTGCCAGCAGCTACGACAGGGGGCTGCTGTTTTTT
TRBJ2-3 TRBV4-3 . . CASSPAGQTDTQYF TGCGCCAGCAGCCCCGCTGGACAGACAGATACGCAGTATTTT
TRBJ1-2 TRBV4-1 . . CASSQRESTRQGYTF TGCGCCAGCAGCCAGCGGGAGTCCACACGCCAGGGCTACACCTTC
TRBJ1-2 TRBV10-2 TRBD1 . CASSDPDRRLGGYTF TGCGCCAGCAGTGACCCGGACAGGCGGTTGGGGGGCTACACCTTC
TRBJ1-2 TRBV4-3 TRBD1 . CASSQGPVRQGSYGYTF TGCGCCAGCAGCCAAGGCCCCGTAAGACAGGGGTCCTATGGCTACACCTTC
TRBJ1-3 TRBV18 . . CASSPGGNTIYF TGTGCCAGCTCACCAGGCGGAAACACCATATATTTT
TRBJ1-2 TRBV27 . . CASRNSRQDTNYGYTF TGTGCCAGCAGAAATTCCCGACAGGATACTAACTATGGCTACACCTTC
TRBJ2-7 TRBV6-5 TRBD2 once CASAGGPTYEQYF TGTGCCAGCGCGGGGGGGCCGACTTACGAGCAGTACTTC
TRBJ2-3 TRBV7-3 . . CASSRYLTGTDTQYF TGTGCCAGCAGCCGTTATCTAACGGGCACAGATACGCAGTATTTT
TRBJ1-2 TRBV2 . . CASSERLRALSYTF TGTGCCAGCAGTGAACGTCTCAGGGCACTAAGCTACACCTTC
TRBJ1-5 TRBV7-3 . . CASSLEWQPQHF TGTGCCAGCAGCTTGGAGTGGCAGCCCCAGCATTTT
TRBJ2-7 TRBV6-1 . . CASTLGPANYEQYF TGTGCCAGCACGCTGGGGCCGGCTAACTACGAGCAGTACTTC
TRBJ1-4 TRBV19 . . CASTPTGLSNEKLFF TGTGCCAGTACCCCGACAGGCCTCTCTAATGAAAAACTGTTTTTT